These T cell receptor beta chains were read from a single sample in a study of control samples from healthy donors and cancer patients. TCRdb's copy holds only in-frame clones and misses some; the assay was immunoSEQ multiplex PCR. Of approximately 66,000 clones in the sample, around 90% were seen once. Source material: PBMCs. These receptors came from a man aged 60-69 years with colorectal cancer. CDR3s include the opening cysteine and the closing phenylalanine or tryptophan. The D gene is left open where the match is weak. The size field is filled for only some rows; it gives once, few, many or a size class.

d_call,v_call,j_call,clone_size,cdr3_nt,cdr3_aa
-,TRBV5-5,TRBJ2-3,-,TGTGCCAGCAGCCCCTTGGGAGATACGCAGTATTTT,CASSPLGDTQYF
-,TRBV6-5,TRBJ2-7,-,TGTGCCAGCAGTTACGGTGGTGAGGGGAAATCCGCGCGGCAGTACTTC,CASSYGGEGKSARQYF
-,TRBV3-1/TRBV3-2,TRBJ2-1,few,TGTGCCAGCAGCCCCACTTCCGTTCACAATGAGCAGTTCTTC,CASSPTSVHNEQFF
TRBD1,TRBV12-3/TRBV12-4,TRBJ2-2,-,TGTGCCAGCAGAACAGGGGTGGGGGAGCTGTTTTTT,CASRTGVGELFF
-,TRBV29-1,TRBJ2-3,-,TGCAGCGTTGATCCGGCGGGGTTATTCACAGATACGCAGTATTTT,CSVDPAGLFTDTQYF
-,TRBV28,TRBJ2-7,-,TGTGCCAGCAGTTCACCACAGGGACCCTCCTACGAGCAGTACTTC,CASSSPQGPSYEQYF
TRBD2,TRBV11-2,TRBJ2-7,-,TGTGCCAGCAGCTTGTGGGGGGACTACTCCTACGAGCAGTACTTC,CASSLWGDYSYEQYF
-,TRBV12-3/TRBV12-4,TRBJ2-2,few,TGTGCCAGCAGCTACAGGGACACCGGGGAGCTGTTTTTT,CASSYRDTGELFF
-,TRBV19,TRBJ2-7,-,TGTGCCAGTAGTATAACGGCAGGGCGGGTCTACGAGCAGTACTTC,CASSITAGRVYEQYF
TRBD1,TRBV5-1,TRBJ2-7,-,TGCGCCAGCAGCTTGGGACAGGGAGCCTACGAGCAGTACTTC,CASSLGQGAYEQYF
TRBD2,TRBV4-1,TRBJ2-5,once,TGCGCCAGCAGCCAACGCGGGGGGCTCCAAGAGACCCAGTACTTC,CASSQRGGLQETQYF
TRBD1,TRBV5-1,TRBJ1-4,once,TGCGCCAGCAGCGCGCCTACAGGGGCTACTAATGAAAAACTGTTTTTT,CASSAPTGATNEKLFF
-,TRBV5-1,TRBJ1-2,-,TGCGCCAGCGGGGACACCCGTAACTATGGCTACACCTTC,CASGDTRNYGYTF
TRBD1,TRBV5-5,TRBJ1-2,-,TGTGCCAGCAGCTCCTTGGACAGGGTAGGCTACACCTTC,CASSSLDRVGYTF
TRBD1,TRBV11-2,TRBJ2-7,-,TGTGCCAGCAGCTCCCCCGGGACAGGGGTTTACGAGCAGTACTTC,CASSSPGTGVYEQYF
TRBD1,TRBV6-5,TRBJ2-1,-,TGTGCCAGCAGCCGGGACAGGGGGAAGAACAATGAGCAGTTCTTC,CASSRDRGKNNEQFF
-,TRBV3-1/TRBV3-2,TRBJ1-6,-,TGTGCCAGCAGCCAAGATGAGACCGAAAATAATTCACCCCTCCACTTT,CASSQDETENNSPLHF
-,TRBV18,TRBJ2-3,-,TGTGCCAGCTCACCATTCAACACAGATACGCAGTATTTT,CASSPFNTDTQYF
TRBD1,TRBV27,TRBJ1-6,-,TGTGCCAGCAGTTTATCTGGGACAGGGACCTCACCCCTCCACTTT,CASSLSGTGTSPLHF
TRBD2,TRBV6-1,TRBJ2-1,-,TGTGCCAGCAGTGAAGTGGCTAGCGGGGGGGTTGAGCAGTTCTTC,CASSEVASGGVEQFF
TRBD1,TRBV5-1,TRBJ1-3,-,TGCGCCAGCAGCTTGGCTGGCAGGGGGGCAGGAAACACCATATATTTT,CASSLAGRGAGNTIYF
-,TRBV30,TRBJ1-5,few,TGTGCCTGGAGTGTAGGGGCAAGGCAGCCCCAGCATTTT,CAWSVGARQPQHF
TRBD1,TRBV28,TRBJ2-7,-,TGTGCCAGCTTGCCAGGGGGTCCCCCCTACGAGCAGTACTTC,CASLPGGPPYEQYF
-,TRBV3-1/TRBV3-2,TRBJ2-3,-,TGTGCCAGCAGCCAAGGAGTAGCTCTCACAGATACGCAGTATTTT,CASSQGVALTDTQYF
-,TRBV5-1,TRBJ1-4,-,TGCGCCAGCAGCGCGGACCGTTCAACTAATGAAAAACTGTTTTTT,CASSADRSTNEKLFF
-,TRBV7-2,TRBJ2-7,once,TGTGCCAGCAGCTTAGAGGGGACGATCTCCTACGAGCAGTACTTC,CASSLEGTISYEQYF
TRBD2,TRBV7-9,TRBJ2-1,few,TGTGCCAGCAGCGCAGTTCGCTTAGCGGGGGGGCAGGGTGAGCAGTTCTTC,CASSAVRLAGGQGEQFF
-,TRBV6-5,TRBJ2-7,-,TGTGCCAGCAGTACCCACGGACAGACCTACGAGCAGTACTTC,CASSTHGQTYEQYF
-,TRBV6-5,TRBJ2-1,-,TGTGCCAGCACGCCGGGGGGCTGGGATGAGCAGTTCTTC,CASTPGGWDEQFF
-,TRBV30,TRBJ1-6,-,TGTGCCTGGAGGGGAGAGGGGAGTAATTCACCCCTCCACTTT,CAWRGEGSNSPLHF
-,TRBV27,TRBJ2-1,-,TGCGCCAGCAGTTATAGCAGTGAGCAGTTCTTC,CASSYSSEQFF
TRBD1,TRBV7-2,TRBJ1-1,-,TGTGCCAGCAGCCCACAGACAGGGGCGAACACTGAAGCTTTCTTT,CASSPQTGANTEAFF